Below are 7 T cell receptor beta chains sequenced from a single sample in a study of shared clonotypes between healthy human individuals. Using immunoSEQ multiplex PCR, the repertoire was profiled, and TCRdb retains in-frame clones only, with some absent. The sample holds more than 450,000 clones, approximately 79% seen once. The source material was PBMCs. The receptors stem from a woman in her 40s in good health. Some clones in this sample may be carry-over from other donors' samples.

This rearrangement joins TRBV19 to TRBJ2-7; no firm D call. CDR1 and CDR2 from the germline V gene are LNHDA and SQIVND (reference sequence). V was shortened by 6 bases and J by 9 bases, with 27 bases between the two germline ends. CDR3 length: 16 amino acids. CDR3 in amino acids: CASRQTEIYPGAGQYF. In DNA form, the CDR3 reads TGTGCCAGTAGACAGACCGAGATCTACCCGGGTGCAGGGCAGTACTTC.

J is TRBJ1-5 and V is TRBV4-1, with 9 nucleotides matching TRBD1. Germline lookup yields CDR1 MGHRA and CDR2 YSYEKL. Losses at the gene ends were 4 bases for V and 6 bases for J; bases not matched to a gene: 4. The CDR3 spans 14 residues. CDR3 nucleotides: TGCGCCAGCAGCCGGGACAGGGATTCTCAGCCCCAGCATTTT. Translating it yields CASSRDRDSQPQHF.

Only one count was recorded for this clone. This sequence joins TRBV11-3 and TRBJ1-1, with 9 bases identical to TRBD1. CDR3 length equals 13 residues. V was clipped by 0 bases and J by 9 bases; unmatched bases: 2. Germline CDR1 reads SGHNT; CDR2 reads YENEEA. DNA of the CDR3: TGTGCCAGCAGCTTAGAGGGACAGGGTAAAGCTTTCTTT. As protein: CASSLEGQGKAFF.

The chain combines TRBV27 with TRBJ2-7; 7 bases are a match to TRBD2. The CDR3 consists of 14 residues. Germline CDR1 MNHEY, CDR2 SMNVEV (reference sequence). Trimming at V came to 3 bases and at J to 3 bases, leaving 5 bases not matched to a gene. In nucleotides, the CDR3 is TGTGCCAGCAGTTTTCGGGAGGCGGGCTACGAGCAGTACTTC. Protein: CASSFREAGYEQYF.

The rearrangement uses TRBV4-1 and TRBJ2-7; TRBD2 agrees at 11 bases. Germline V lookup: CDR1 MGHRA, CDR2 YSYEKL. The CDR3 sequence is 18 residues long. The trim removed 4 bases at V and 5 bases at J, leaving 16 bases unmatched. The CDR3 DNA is TGCGCCAGCAGCCGTCTGGGGCTATCTAGCGGGAGGTTACACGAGCAGTACTTC. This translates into CASSRLGLSSGRLHEQYF.

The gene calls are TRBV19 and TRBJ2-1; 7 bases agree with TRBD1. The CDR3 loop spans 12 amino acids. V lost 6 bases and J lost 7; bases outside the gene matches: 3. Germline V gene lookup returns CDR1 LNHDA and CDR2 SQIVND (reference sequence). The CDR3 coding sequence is TGTGCCAGTAGCCCGACAGGGAATGAGCAGTTCTTC. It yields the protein CASSPTGNEQFF.

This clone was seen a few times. The CDR3 nucleotides are TGTGCCAGCACCTCTAGGAAGGGGCCCGATGGCTACACCTTC. It translates to CASTSRKGPDGYTF. The chain couples TRBV11-3 to TRBJ1-2, with D tentatively TRBD1 (5 bases). The CDR3 totals 14 residues. V shed 7 bases and J shed 6 bases, with 18 bases lying between them. Germline V gene sequence: CDR1 SGHNT, CDR2 YENEEA. Variable domain in full (rest from reference TRBV11-3 and TRBJ1-2): EAGVVQSPRYKIIEKKQPVAFWCNPISGHNTLYWYLQNLGQGPELLIRYENEEAVDDSQLPKDRFSAERLKGVDSTLKIQPAELGDSAVYLCASTSRKGPDGYTFGSGTRLTVV.